Listed below are T cell receptor beta chains from one sample, sequenced in a study of cytomegalovirus exposure and HLA in healthy donors. Measured with immunoSEQ multiplex PCR; TCRdb has only the in-frame clones, and not every one. There are around 91,000 clones in the sample; around 80% occur only once, and approximately 4.4% lies in the top ten. Sequenced material: PBMCs. Receptors were obtained from a male donor in good health and CMV-seropositive. Both conserved end residues are part of each CDR3. The D gene is left open where the match is weak. Clone size is given for some rows only: seen once, a few or many times, or a class if the clone is expanded.

TRBV2	TRBD1	TRBJ1-1	.	CASGPTGGGEKNTEAFF	TGTGCCAGCGGACCGACAGGGGGCGGTGAGAAAAACACTGAAGCTTTCTTT
TRBV2	TRBD1	TRBJ1-5	.	CASKGVPGQGNQPQHF	TGTGCCAGCAAGGGGGTACCAGGACAGGGCAATCAGCCCCAGCATTTT
TRBV7-9	TRBD1	TRBJ1-1	.	CASSFPQGDTEAFF	TGTGCCAGCAGCTTTCCGCAGGGGGATACTGAAGCTTTCTTT
TRBV19	.	TRBJ1-4	.	CASTPRGQGYGEKLFF	TGTGCCAGTACCCCCCGGGGCCAGGGGTACGGCGAAAAACTGTTTTTT
TRBV7-9	TRBD1	TRBJ1-2	.	CASSLRGTANYGYTF	TGTGCCAGCAGCTTGAGAGGGACAGCCAACTATGGCTACACCTTC
TRBV9	.	TRBJ1-1	.	CASSVSRIPTEAFF	TGTGCCAGCAGCGTTAGTCGAATCCCCACTGAAGCTTTCTTT
TRBV6-1	.	TRBJ1-1	.	CARWPGQIRGAFF	TGTGCCAGATGGCCCGGACAGATAAGAGGAGCTTTCTTT
TRBV19	TRBD2	TRBJ2-1	.	CASSQGGYNEQFF	TGTGCCAGTAGCCAGGGAGGGTACAATGAGCAGTTCTTC
TRBV9	.	TRBJ1-1	.	CASSVGTDTEAFF	TGTGCCAGCAGCGTAGGAACAGACACTGAAGCTTTCTTT
TRBV6-5	.	TRBJ2-1	few	CASSQGENEQFF	TGTGCCAGCAGCCAAGGGGAAAATGAGCAGTTCTTC
TRBV5-1	TRBD1	TRBJ2-6	few	CASSTLGQVFSGANVLTF	TGCGCCAGCAGCACGCTGGGACAGGTATTCTCTGGGGCCAACGTCCTGACTTTC
TRBV28	.	TRBJ1-2	.	CASSPLGTKRYGYTF	TGTGCCAGCAGTCCACTCGGGACTAAAAGATATGGCTACACCTTC
TRBV19	.	TRBJ1-1	.	CASSIFQGLNTEAFF	TGTGCCAGTAGTATATTTCAGGGCCTGAACACTGAAGCTTTCTTT
TRBV6-5	.	TRBJ1-5	.	CASSYDGFNQPQHF	TGTGCCAGCAGTTACGACGGGTTCAATCAGCCCCAGCATTTT
TRBV28	TRBD1	TRBJ1-1	.	CASPPGTGMNTEAFF	TGTGCCAGCCCACCCGGGACAGGGATGAACACTGAAGCTTTCTTT
TRBV4-1	.	TRBJ2-1	few	CASSQETRAYNEQFF	TGCGCCAGCAGCCAAGAAACTAGAGCCTACAATGAGCAGTTCTTC
TRBV2	.	TRBJ2-3	.	CASSEIREVDTQYF	TGTGCCAGCAGTGAAATAAGAGAGGTGGATACGCAGTATTTT
TRBV6-1	TRBD1	TRBJ1-1	.	CARDRGTEAFF	TGTGCCAGGGACAGGGGGACTGAAGCTTTCTTT
TRBV18	.	TRBJ1-1	.	CASSPLDTNTEAFF	TGTGCCAGCTCACCATTGGACACTAACACTGAAGCTTTCTTT
TRBV5-6	TRBD1	TRBJ1-2	.	CASTGQGGLYVSYTF	TGTGCCAGCACCGGACAGGGGGGGCTCTATGTGAGCTACACCTTC
TRBV27	.	TRBJ1-5	few	CASRRETGGNQPQHF	TGTGCCAGCAGGCGGGAAACAGGCGGCAATCAGCCCCAGCATTTT
TRBV9	.	TRBJ2-1	.	CASSAGQGFDEQFF	TGTGCCAGCAGCGCCGGCCAGGGATTTGATGAGCAGTTCTTC
TRBV5-4	TRBD1	TRBJ2-7	.	CASSPGTGDYEQYF	TGTGCCAGCAGCCCGGGGACAGGGGATTACGAGCAGTACTTC
TRBV7-9	.	TRBJ1-1	few	CASSLDGHRGTEAFF	TGTGCCAGCAGCTTAGATGGCCATCGAGGGACTGAAGCTTTCTTT
TRBV27	.	TRBJ2-7	.	CASSFGGDEQYF	TGTGCCAGCAGTTTCGGAGGGGACGAGCAGTACTTC
TRBV11-2	TRBD1	TRBJ1-3	few	CASSSDRGRVNTIYF	TGTGCCAGCAGCTCGGACAGGGGTAGGGTAAACACCATATATTTT